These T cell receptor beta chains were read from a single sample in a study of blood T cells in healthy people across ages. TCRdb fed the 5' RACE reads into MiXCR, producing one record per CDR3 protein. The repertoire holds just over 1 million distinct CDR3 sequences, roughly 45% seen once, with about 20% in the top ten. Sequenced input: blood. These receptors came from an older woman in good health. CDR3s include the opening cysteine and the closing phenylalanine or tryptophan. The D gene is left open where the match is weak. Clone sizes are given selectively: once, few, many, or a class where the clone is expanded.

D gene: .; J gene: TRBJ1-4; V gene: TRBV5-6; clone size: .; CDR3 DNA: TGTGCCAGCAGCTTGGGACAGCCTAATGAAAAACTGTTTTTT; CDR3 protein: CASSLGQPNEKLFF
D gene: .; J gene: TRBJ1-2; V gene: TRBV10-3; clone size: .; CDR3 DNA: TGTGCCATCAGTGAGACCCCATCGGGATCCTATGGCTACACCTTC; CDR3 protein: CAISETPSGSYGYTF
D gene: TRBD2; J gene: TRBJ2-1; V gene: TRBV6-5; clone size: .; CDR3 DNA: TGTGCCAGCAGTTCTTGGGGTCGACTAGCGGGAGGCTACAATGAGCAGTTCTTC; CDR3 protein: CASSSWGRLAGGYNEQFF
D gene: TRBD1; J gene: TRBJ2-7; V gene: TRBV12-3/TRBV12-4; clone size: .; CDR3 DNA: TGTGCCAGCAGACGGACAGGGTTGGTCTACGAGCAGTACTTC; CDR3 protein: CASRRTGLVYEQYF
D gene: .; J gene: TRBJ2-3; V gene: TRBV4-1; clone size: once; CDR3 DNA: TGCGCCAGCAGCCAAGTTGGTAGGGGTACCCACACAGATACGCAGTATTTT; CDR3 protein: CASSQVGRGTHTDTQYF
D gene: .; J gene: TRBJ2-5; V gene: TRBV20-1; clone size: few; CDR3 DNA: TGCAGCTCCATATTACTTTTCCAAGAGACCCAGTACTTC; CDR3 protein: CSSILLFQETQYF
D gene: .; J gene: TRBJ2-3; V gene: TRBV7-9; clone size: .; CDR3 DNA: TGTGCCAGCAGCCCTACCCTCGGGGGTACGCAGTATTTT; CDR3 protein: CASSPTLGGTQYF
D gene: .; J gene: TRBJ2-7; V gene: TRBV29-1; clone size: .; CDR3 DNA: TGCAGCGTTGAAGGATCAACCTACGAGCAGTACTTC; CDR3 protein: CSVEGSTYEQYF
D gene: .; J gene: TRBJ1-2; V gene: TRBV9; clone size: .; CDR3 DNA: TGTGCCAGCAGCGAAGACTATTATGGCTACACCTTC; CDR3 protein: CASSEDYYGYTF
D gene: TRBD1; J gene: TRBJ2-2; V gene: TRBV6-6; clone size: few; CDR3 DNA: TGTGCCAGCAGTTCCGGGACAGCAAACACCGGGGAGCTGTTTTTT; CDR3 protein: CASSSGTANTGELFF
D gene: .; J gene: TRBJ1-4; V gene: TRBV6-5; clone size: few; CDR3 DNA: TGTGCCAGCAGTTATACCTGGACAGCCAGTAATGAAAAACTGTTTTTT; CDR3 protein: CASSYTWTASNEKLFF
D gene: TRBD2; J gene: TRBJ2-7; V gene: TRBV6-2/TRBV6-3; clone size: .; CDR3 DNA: TGTACCAGCAGTTACTTCCTCCTAGCGGGCAGCCAGAGCTCCTACGAGCAGTACTTC; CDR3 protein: CTSSYFLLAGSQSSYEQYF
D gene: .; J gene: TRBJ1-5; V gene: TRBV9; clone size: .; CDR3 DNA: TGTGCCAGCAGCGCGGGACACCAGAATCAGCCCCAGCATTTT; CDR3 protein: CASSAGHQNQPQHF
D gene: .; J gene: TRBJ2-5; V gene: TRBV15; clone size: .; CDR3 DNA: TGTGCCACCAGCAGAGAAACAGGGTTACAAGAGACCCAGTACTTC; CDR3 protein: CATSRETGLQETQYF
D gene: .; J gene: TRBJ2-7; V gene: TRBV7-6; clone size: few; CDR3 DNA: TGTGCCAGCAGCCCTCTTCGTTCGGAGTACGAGCAGTACTTC; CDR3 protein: CASSPLRSEYEQYF
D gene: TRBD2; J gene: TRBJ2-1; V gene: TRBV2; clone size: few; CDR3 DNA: TGTGCCAGCAGTGAAACTAGCGGGAGAGATGAGCAGTTCTTC; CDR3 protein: CASSETSGRDEQFF
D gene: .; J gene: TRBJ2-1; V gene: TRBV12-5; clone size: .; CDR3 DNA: TGTGCTAGTGGTATCTTGACAGAGCAGTTCTTC; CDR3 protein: CASGILTEQFF
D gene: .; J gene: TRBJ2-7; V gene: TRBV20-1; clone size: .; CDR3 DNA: TGCAGTGCTTGGAAGGACTCTACCACCTCCTACGAGCAGTACTTC; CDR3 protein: CSAWKDSTTSYEQYF
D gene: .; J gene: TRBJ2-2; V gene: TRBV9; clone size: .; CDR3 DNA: TGTGCCAGCAGCGTATCTCAAGCACCGAACACCGGGGAGCTGTTTTTT; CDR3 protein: CASSVSQAPNTGELFF
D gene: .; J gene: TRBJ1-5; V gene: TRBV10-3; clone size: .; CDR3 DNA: TGTGCCAGTAGCCCCGGGACTCAGAGCCAATATAGCAATCAGCCCCAGCATTTT; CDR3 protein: CASSPGTQSQYSNQPQHF
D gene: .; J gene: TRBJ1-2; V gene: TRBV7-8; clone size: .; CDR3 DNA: TGTGCCAGCACCGAGTCGCGGTCGGGGGTAAACTATGGCTACACCTTC; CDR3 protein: CASTESRSGVNYGYTF
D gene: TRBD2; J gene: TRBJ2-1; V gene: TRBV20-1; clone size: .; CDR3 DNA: TGCAGTGCTAGAGCCCCCGGACTAGCGGGGAACAATGAGCAGTTCTTC; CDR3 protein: CSARAPGLAGNNEQFF
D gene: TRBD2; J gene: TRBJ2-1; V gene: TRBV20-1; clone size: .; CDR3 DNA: TGCAGTGCTAGTGGACGCGCTAGCGGAATCAATGAGCAGTTCTTC; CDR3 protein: CSASGRASGINEQFF
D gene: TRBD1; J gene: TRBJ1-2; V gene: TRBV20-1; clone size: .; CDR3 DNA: TGCAGTGCTAGACCTGGGACAGGGGGTGGCTACACCTTC; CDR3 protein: CSARPGTGGGYTF
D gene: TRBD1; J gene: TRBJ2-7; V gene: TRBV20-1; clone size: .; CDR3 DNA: TGCAGTGCTAGAGATAGCCGGACAGGGCGATCCGAGCAGTACTTC; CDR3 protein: CSARDSRTGRSEQYF
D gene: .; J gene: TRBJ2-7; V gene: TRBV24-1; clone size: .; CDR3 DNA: TGTGCCACCAGAGAGGGGCATTTCTACGAGCAGTACTTC; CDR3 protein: CATREGHFYEQYF